The clone carrying this T cell receptor (beta chain) has a handful of counts. As yet, its antigen is unknown. The second PCR ran roughly 6 to 11 cycles with a sample-barcoded 5' primer and J-beta primers. MiXCR, applied by TCRdb to the 5' RACE reads, yields one record per CDR3 protein. The data contain approximately 780,000 distinct CDR3 sequences, 20% to 30% of them seen just once; the ten biggest clones take up around 3%. The source of the sample is a study of blood T cells in healthy people across ages. V lost 2 bases and J lost 2, with 13 bases in between. Germline V lookup: CDR1 MNHEY, CDR2 SVGAGI. This CDR3 is built from 16 residues. General study points: Older age coincided with a roughly linear decline in TCR beta diversity per million T cells.

The data were also submitted as part of a second study, on T cells of mothers and their children. That paper notes: Per mother, over 8 million TCR beta CDR3 reads were obtained; per child, a few million.

The clonotype was recovered from a boy between 10 and 17 years old in good health. This chain uses TRBV6-5 with TRBJ2-1, with a tentative D call TRBD2 (6 bases). The specimen was blood. The CDR3 protein is CASSYLSTSPYNEQFF. CDR3 nucleotide sequence: TGTGCCAGCAGTTACCTATCTACTAGCCCCTACAATGAGCAGTTCTTC.